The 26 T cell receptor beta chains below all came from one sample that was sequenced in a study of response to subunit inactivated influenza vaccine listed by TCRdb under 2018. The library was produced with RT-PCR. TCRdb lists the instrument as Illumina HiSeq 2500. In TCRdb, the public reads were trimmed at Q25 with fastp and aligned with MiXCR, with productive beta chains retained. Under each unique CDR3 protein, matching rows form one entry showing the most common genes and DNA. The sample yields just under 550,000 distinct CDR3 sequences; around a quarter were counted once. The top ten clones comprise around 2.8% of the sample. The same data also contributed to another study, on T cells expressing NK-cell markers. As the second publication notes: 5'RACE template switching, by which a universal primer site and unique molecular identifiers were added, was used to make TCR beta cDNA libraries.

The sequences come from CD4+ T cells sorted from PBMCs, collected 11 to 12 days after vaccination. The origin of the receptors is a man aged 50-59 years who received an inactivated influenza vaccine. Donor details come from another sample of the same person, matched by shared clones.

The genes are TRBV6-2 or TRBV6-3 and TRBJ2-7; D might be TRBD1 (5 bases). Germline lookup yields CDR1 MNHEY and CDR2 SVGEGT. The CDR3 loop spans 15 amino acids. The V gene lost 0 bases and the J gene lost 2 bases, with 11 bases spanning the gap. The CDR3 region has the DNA TGTGCCAGCAGTTACTCGCAGTGGGGCACCTACGAGCAGTACTTC. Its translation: CASSYSQWGTYEQYF.

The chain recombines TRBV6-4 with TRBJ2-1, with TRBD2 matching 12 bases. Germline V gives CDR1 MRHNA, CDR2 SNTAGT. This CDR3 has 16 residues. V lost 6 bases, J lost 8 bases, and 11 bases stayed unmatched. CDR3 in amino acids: CASSEETSGGLDEQFF. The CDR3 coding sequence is TGTGCCAGCAGCGAAGAGACTAGCGGGGGCTTAGATGAGCAGTTCTTC.

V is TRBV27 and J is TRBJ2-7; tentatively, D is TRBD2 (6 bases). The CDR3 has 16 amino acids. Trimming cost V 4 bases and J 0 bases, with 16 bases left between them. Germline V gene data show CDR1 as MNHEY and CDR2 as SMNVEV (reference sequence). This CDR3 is CASSSGDSRNSYEQYF. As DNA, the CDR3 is TGTGCCAGCAGTTCCGGGGACTCAAGAAACTCCTACGAGCAGTACTTC.

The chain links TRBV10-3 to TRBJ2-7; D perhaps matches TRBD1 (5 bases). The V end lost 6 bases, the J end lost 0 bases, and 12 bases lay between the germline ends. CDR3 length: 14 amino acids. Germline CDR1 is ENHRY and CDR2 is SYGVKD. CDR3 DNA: TGTGCCATCAGGACCAGGGAAAGCTCCTACGAGCAGTACTTC. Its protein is CAIRTRESSYEQYF.

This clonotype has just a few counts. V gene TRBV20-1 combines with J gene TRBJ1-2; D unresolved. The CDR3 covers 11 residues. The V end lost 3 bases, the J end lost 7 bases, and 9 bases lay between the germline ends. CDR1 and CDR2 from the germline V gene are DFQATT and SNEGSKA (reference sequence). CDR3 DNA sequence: TGCAGTGCTAGTTTGGGTCGTGGCTACACCTTC. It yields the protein CSASLGRGYTF.

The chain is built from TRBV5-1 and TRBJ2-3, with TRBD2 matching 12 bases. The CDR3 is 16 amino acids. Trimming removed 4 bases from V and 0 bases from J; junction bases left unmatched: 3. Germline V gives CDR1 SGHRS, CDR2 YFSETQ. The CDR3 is CASSAGLAGSTDTQYF. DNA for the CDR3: TGCGCCAGCAGCGCCGGACTAGCGGGAAGCACAGATACGCAGTATTTT.

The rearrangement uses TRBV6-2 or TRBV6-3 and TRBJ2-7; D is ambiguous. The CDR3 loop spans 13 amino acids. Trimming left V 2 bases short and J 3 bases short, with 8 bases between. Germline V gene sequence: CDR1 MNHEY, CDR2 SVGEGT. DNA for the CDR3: TGTGCCAGCAGTTACGTTCAAAACTACGAGCAGTACTTC. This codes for CASSYVQNYEQYF.

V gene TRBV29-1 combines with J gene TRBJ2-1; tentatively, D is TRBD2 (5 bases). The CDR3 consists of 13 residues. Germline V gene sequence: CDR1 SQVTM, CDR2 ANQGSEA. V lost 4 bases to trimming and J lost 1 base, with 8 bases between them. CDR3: CSVGEGSYNEQFF. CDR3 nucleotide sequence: TGCAGCGTTGGTGAGGGTTCCTACAATGAGCAGTTCTTC.

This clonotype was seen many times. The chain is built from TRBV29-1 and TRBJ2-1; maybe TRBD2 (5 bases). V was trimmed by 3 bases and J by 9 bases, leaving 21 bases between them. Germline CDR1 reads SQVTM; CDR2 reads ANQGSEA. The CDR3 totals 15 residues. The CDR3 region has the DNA TGCAGCGTTGACTCCAGGAGGTCGTCGAATCCTGAGCAGTTCTTC. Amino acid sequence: CSVDSRRSSNPEQFF.

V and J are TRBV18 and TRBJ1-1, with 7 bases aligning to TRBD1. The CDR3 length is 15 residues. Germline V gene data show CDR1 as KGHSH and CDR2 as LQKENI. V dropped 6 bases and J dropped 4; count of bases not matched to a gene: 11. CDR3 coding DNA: TGTGCCAGCTCCCCCAAAACAGGGGCGAGCACTGAAGCTTTCTTT. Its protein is CASSPKTGASTEAFF.

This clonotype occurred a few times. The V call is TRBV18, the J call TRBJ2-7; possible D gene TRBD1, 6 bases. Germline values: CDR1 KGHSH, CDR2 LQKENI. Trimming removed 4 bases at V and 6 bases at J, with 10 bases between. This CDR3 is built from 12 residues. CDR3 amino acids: CASSHRVGEQYF. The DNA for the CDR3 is TGTGCCAGCTCACACAGGGTAGGCGAGCAGTACTTC.

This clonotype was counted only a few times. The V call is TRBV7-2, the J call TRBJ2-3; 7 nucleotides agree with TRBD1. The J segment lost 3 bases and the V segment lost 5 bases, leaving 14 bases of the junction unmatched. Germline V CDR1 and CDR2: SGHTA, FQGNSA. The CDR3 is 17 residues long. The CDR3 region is CASSPDRLDRWTDTQYF. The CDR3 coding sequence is TGTGCCAGCAGCCCCGACAGATTGGACAGGTGGACAGATACGCAGTATTTT.

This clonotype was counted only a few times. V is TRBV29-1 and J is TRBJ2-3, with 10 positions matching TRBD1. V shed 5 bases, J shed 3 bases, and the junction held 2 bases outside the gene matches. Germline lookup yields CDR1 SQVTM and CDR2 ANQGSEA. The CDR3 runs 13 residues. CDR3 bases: TGCAGCGTTAGACAGGGGGCAACAGATACGCAGTATTTT. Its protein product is CSVRQGATDTQYF.

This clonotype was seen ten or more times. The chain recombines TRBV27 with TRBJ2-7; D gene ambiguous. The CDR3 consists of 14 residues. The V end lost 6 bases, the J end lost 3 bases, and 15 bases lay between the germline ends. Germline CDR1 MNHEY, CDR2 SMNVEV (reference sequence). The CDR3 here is CASSPALENYEQYF. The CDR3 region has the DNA TGTGCCAGCAGCCCAGCCCTAGAAAACTACGAGCAGTACTTC.

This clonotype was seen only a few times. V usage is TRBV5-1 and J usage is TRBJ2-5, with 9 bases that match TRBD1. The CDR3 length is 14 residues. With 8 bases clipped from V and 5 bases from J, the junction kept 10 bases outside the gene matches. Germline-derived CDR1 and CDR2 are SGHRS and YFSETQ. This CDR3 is CASLDTGGAETQYF. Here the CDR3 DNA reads TGCGCCAGTCTAGACACAGGGGGCGCGGAGACCCAGTACTTC.

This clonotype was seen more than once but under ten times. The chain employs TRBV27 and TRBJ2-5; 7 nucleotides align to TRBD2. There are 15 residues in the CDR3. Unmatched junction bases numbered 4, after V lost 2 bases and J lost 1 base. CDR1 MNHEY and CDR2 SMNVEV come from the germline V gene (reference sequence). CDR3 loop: CASSLALAAQETQYF. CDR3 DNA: TGTGCCAGCAGTTTAGCCCTAGCGGCCCAAGAGACCCAGTACTTC.

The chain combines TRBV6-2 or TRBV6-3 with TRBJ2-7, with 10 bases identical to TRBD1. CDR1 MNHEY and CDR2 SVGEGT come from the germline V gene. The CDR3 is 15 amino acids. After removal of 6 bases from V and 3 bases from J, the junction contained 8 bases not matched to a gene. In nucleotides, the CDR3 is TGTGCCAGCAGCTACGACAGGGGGCGATACTACGAGCAGTACTTC. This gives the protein CASSYDRGRYYEQYF.

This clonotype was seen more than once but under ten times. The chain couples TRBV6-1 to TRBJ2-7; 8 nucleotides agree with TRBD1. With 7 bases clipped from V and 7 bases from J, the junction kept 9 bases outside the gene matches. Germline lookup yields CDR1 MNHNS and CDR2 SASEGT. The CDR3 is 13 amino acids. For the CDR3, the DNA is TGTGCCAGCACGGAACAGGGGGGCCTTGAGCAGTACTTC. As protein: CASTEQGGLEQYF.

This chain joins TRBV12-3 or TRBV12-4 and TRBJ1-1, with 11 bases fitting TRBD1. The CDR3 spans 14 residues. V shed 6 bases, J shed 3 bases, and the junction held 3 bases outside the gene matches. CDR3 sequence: CASSRTGGYTEAFF. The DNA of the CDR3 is TGTGCCAGCAGCAGGACAGGGGGCTACACTGAAGCTTTCTTT.

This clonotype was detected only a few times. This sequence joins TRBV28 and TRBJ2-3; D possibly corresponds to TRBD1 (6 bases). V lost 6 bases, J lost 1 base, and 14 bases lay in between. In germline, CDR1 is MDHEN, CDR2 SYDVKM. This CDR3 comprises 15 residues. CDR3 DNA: TGTGCCAGCAGCACCCGGACAGTCGGCACAGATACGCAGTATTTT. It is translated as CASSTRTVGTDTQYF.

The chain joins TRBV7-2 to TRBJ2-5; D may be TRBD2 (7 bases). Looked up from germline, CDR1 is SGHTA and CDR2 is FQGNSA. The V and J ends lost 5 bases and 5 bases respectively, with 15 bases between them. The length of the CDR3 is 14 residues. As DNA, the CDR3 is TGTGCCAGCAGCCGTTCCGGGGGGCGGGAGACCCAGTACTTC. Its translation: CASSRSGGRETQYF.

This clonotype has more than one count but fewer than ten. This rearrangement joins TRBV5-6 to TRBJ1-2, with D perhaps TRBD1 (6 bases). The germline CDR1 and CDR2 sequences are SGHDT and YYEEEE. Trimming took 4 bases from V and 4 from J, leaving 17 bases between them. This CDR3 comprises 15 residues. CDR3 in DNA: TGTGCCAGCAGCCAAGACAGGTCTTGGAGCTATGGCTACACCTTC. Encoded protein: CASSQDRSWSYGYTF.

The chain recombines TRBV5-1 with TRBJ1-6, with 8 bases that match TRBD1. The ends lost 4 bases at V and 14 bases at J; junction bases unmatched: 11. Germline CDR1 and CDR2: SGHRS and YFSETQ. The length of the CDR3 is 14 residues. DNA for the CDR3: TGCGCCAGCAGCCCCGATAGACAGGGGCAGGCCCTCCACTTT. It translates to CASSPDRQGQALHF.

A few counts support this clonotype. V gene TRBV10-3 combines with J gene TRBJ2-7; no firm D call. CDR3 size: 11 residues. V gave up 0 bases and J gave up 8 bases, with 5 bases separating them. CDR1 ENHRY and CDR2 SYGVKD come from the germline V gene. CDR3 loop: CAISESPKQYF. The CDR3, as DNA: TGTGCCATCAGTGAGTCGCCGAAGCAGTACTTC.

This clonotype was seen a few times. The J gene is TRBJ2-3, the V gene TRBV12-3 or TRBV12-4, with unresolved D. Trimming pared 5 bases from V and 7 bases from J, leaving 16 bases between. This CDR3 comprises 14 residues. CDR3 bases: TGTGCCAGCAGTCCCCGGGCCAAGGGCAATACGCAGTATTTT. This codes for CASSPRAKGNTQYF.

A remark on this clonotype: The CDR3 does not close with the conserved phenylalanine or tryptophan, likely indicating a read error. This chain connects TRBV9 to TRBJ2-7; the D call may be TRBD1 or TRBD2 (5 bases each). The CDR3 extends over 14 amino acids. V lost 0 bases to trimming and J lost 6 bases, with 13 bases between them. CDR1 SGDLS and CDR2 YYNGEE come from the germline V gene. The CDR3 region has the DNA TGTGCCAGCAGCGTAGAAGGGACCCGTAGCGAGCAGTACTTA. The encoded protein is CASSVEGTRSEQYL.